This TCR beta chain was profiled in a study of blood T cells in healthy people across ages. Germline assignment: CDR1 MNHNS and CDR2 SASEGT. V gave up 8 bases and J gave up 5 bases; unmatched junction bases: 15. This CDR3 region has 16 residues. Primed by a sample-barcoded 5' primer and a J-beta primer mix, a second PCR proceeded for about 6 to 12 cycles. One entry per CDR3 protein, called by TCRdb with MiXCR from the 5' RACE reads. The table lists roughly 1,800,000 distinct CDR3 sequences, 40% to 55% of them singletons, with less than 2.5% in the top ten. This receptor was taken from a woman between 40 and 55 years old in good health. The V gene is TRBV6-1, the J gene TRBJ2-3; the match to TRBD2 covers 8 bases. The sample comprised blood. This CDR3 is CASLGSSGLRQDTQYF. The CDR3 DNA sequence: TGTGCCAGCTTAGGCTCTAGCGGGTTACGTCAAGATACGCAGTATTTT.